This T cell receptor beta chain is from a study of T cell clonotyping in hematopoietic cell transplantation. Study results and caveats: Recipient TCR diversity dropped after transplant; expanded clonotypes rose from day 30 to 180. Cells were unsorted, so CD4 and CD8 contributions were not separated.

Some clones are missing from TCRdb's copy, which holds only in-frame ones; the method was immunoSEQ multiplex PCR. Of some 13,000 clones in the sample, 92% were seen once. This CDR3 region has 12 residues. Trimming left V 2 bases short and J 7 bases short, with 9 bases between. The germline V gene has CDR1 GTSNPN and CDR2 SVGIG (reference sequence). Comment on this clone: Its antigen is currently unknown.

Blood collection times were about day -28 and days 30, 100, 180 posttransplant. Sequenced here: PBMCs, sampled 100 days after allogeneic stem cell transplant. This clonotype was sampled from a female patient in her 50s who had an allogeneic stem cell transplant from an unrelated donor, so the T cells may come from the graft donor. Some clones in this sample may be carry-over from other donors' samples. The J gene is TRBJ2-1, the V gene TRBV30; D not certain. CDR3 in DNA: TGTGCCTGGAGTTCAGGTTGGAATGAGCAGTTCTTC. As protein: CAWSSGWNEQFF.